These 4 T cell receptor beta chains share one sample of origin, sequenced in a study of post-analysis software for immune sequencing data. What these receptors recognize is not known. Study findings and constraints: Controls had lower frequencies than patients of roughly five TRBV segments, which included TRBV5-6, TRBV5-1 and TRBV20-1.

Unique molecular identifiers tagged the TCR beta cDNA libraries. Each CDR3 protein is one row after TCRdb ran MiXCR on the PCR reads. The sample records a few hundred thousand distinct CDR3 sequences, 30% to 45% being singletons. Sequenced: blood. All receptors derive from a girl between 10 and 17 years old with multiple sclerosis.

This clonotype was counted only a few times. CDR3 sequence reads: CASDGAGSNQPQHF. The CDR3 nucleotides read TGTGCCAGCGACGGCGCGGGGAGCAATCAGCCCCAGCATTTT. The chain links TRBV7-9 to TRBJ1-5; D remains ambiguous. The CDR3 extends over 14 amino acids. CDR1 and CDR2 (germline): SEHNR, FQNEAQ (reference sequence). The germline V and J ends were trimmed by 8 bases and 1 base, with 12 bases remaining between them.

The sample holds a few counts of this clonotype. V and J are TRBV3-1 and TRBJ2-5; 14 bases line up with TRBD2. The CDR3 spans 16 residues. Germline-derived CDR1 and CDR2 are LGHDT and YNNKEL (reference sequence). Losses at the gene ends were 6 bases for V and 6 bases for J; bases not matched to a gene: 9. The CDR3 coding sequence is TGTGCCAGCAGTCGCGGACTAGCGGGGGGCCTGAAGACCCAGTACTTC. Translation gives CASSRGLAGGLKTQYF.

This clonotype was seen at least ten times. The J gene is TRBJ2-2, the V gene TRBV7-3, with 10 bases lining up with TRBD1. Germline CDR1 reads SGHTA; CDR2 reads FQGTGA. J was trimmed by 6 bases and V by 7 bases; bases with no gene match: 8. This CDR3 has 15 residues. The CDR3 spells CASTVGTGVPGELFF. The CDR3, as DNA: TGTGCCAGCACCGTTGGGACAGGGGTGCCCGGGGAGCTGTTTTTT.

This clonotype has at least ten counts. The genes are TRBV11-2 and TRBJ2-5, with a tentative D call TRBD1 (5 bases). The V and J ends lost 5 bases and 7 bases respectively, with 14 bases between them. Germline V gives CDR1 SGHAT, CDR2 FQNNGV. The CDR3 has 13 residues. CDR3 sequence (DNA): TGTGCCAGCAGCGCCAACCCTAGGGGGACCCAGTACTTC. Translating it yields CASSANPRGTQYF.